This TCR beta chain derives from a study of T cells in Graves' hyperthyroidism and ophthalmopathy. This clonotype was seen only a few times. The investigators amplified TCR beta CDR3 regions from RNA transcripts. Using the HTBI primer set, a first-round RT-PCR was run on the TCR CDR3. TCRdb recomputed calls from the multiplex PCR reads with MiXCR, one row per CDR3 protein. The sample shows some 340,000 distinct CDR3 sequences, roughly an eighth of them seen only once. Trimming cost V 6 bases and J 0 bases, with 9 bases left between them. The CDR3 is 14 amino acids. CDR1 and CDR2 from the germline V gene are MNHNS and SASEGT.

The source of this sequence is a woman in her forties with Graves' ophthalmopathy. The sequenced sample consisted of blood. The chain carries TRBV6-1 and TRBJ1-5; D is ambiguous. CDR3 loop: CASREGGSNQPQHF. For the CDR3, the DNA is TGTGCCAGCAGGGAGGGCGGTAGCAATCAGCCCCAGCATTTT.